The 31 T cell receptor beta chains below come from one sample, sequenced in a study of OX40 agonist ivuxolimab in advanced cancers. The data were produced by immunoSEQ multiplex PCR, yet TCRdb's version contains in-frame clones alone and is incomplete. The table has 40,000 to 50,000 clones, 88% seen once; the top ten hold 45% to 70%. Material: CD4+ or CD8+ T cells sorted from blood, obtained in a trial of the OX40 agonist ivuxolimab. Receptors were obtained from an adult with an advanced solid tumor such as melanoma, head and neck, liver or kidney cancer.

The chain recombines TRBV4-1 with TRBJ2-7; D gene ambiguous. Germline V CDR1 and CDR2: MGHRA, YSYEKL. CDR3 length equals 16 residues. V shed 1 base and J shed 3 bases, with 16 bases lying between them. DNA of the CDR3: TGCGCCAGCAGCCAAGGTCTTGGGCTACTTAACTACGAGCAGTACTTC. The encoded protein is CASSQGLGLLNYEQYF.

The rearrangement links TRBV19 to TRBJ2-7; 7 bases align to TRBD1. V was clipped by 6 bases and J by 1 base; unmatched bases: 9. In germline, CDR1 is LNHDA, CDR2 SQIVND (reference sequence). The CDR3 runs to 15 residues. CDR3 in amino acids: CASSQPGQYSYEQYF. The DNA for the CDR3 is TGTGCCAGTAGCCAACCGGGACAGTATTCCTACGAGCAGTACTTC.

The rearrangement links TRBV9 to TRBJ2-3; unclear D gene. This CDR3 region has 16 residues. Trimming stripped 2 bases from V and 4 bases from J, with 17 bases between. From germline, CDR1 is SGDLS and CDR2 YYNGEE. CDR3 coding DNA: TGTGCCAGCAGCGTCGAACCCGCGGAGCTCCCAGATACGCAGTATTTT. This translates into CASSVEPAELPDTQYF.

The CDR3 DNA sequence: TGCGCCAGCAGCCAAGATTCCAACACCGGGGAGCTGTTTTTT. Translating gives CASSQDSNTGELFF. The chain joins TRBV4-3 to TRBJ2-2; D gene ambiguous. The V gene's germline CDR1 is LGHNA and CDR2 YSLEER. CDR3 length: 14 residues. V lost 0 bases and J lost 2, with 4 bases in between.

This clone was found a few times. The chain carries TRBV7-9 and TRBJ1-2, with 7 bases fitting TRBD1. CDR1 and CDR2 from the germline V gene are SEHNR and FQNEAQ (reference sequence). This CDR3 is built from 19 residues. V shed 2 bases and J 14 bases; nucleotides not matched to a gene: 29. CDR3 in amino acids: CASSLFLSWDSALSMAITF. The CDR3 bases are TGTGCCAGCAGCTTATTTTTATCTTGGGACAGCGCTCTATCTATGGCTATTACCTTC.

The chain's CDR3 is CASSLVQTEQYF. Written as DNA, the CDR3 is TGTGCCAGCAGTTTAGTACAGACCGAGCAGTACTTC. The chain uses TRBV28 and TRBJ2-7; D is unresolved. V lost 2 bases to trimming and J lost 6 bases, with 8 bases between them. The CDR3 covers 12 residues. CDR1 and CDR2 (germline): MDHEN, SYDVKM.

The rearrangement joins TRBV7-2 to TRBJ1-4, with 9 bases identical to TRBD1. The V gene end was trimmed by 4 bases and the J gene end by 5 bases; junction bases not matched to a gene: 5. Germline V gene data show CDR1 as SGHTA and CDR2 as FQGNSA. This CDR3 spans 15 amino acids. The CDR3 loop is CASSYDRGVNEKLFF. Here the CDR3 DNA reads TGTGCCAGCAGCTACGACAGGGGGGTAAATGAAAAACTGTTTTTT.

The chain couples TRBV18 to TRBJ1-2; maybe TRBD1 (5 bases). V was clipped by 4 bases and J by 0 bases, with 6 bases between them. Germline assignment: CDR1 KGHSH and CDR2 LQKENI. This CDR3 comprises 13 residues. The CDR3 protein is CASSRGTNYGYTF. CDR3 coding DNA: TGTGCCAGCTCACGGGGGACTAACTATGGCTACACCTTC.

This clone was observed a few times. CDR3: CASSLGGTAFSYEQYF. In nucleotides, the CDR3 is TGTGCCAGCAGCCTGGGAGGGACAGCCTTTTCCTACGAGCAGTACTTC. V usage is TRBV5-4 and J usage is TRBJ2-7, with D perhaps being TRBD1 or TRBD2 (7 bases each). The CDR3 is 16 amino acids. CDR1 is SGHNT and CDR2 is YYREEE in the germline V gene (reference sequence). V lost 4 bases and J 1 base, leaving 18 bases between the germline ends.

This sequence joins TRBV7-6 and TRBJ2-3, with TRBD2 matching over 11 bases. The CDR3 is 16 residues long. The V gene's germline CDR1 is SGHVS and CDR2 FNYEAQ. Losses at the gene ends were 3 bases for V and 1 base for J; bases not matched to a gene: 3. DNA of the CDR3: TGTGCCAGCAGCTTCGCACTAGCGGGGGGCACAGATACGCAGTATTTT. As protein: CASSFALAGGTDTQYF.

The V gene is TRBV5-1, the J gene TRBJ2-7, with D possibly being TRBD1 (5 bases). In germline, CDR1 is SGHRS, CDR2 YFSETQ. The CDR3 contains 14 residues. Trimming took off 0 bases at V and 5 bases at J, with 12 bases between the two ends. Here the CDR3 DNA reads TGCGCCAGCAGCTTGGGGGGCAGGGTAAACGAGCAGTACTTC. Translated, it gives CASSLGGRVNEQYF.

The chain recombines TRBV11-2 with TRBJ1-4; perhaps TRBD1 as D (6 bases). The CDR3 covers 14 residues. Trimming pared 7 bases from V and 5 bases from J, leaving 14 bases between. Germline V gives CDR1 SGHAT, CDR2 FQNNGV. The CDR3: CASTEGGKNEKLFF. Written as DNA, the CDR3 is TGTGCCAGCACCGAGGGGGGAAAAAATGAAAAACTGTTTTTT.

The chain carries TRBV19 and TRBJ2-5; possible D gene TRBD2, 5 bases. This CDR3 spans 16 amino acids. Deletions cut 4 bases from V and 2 bases from J, with 17 bases between. Germline CDR1 is LNHDA and CDR2 is SQIVND (reference sequence). CDR3 in DNA: TGTGCCAGTAGTAGAGGGTCGGCACCTCTTCAAGAGACCCAGTACTTC. Residues: CASSRGSAPLQETQYF.

The chain carries TRBV10-3 and TRBJ2-7; D ambiguous. Trimming took 6 bases from V and 4 from J, leaving 10 bases between them. The CDR3 runs 12 residues. Germline lookup yields CDR1 ENHRY and CDR2 SYGVKD. CDR3 protein: CAISTERYEQYF. The CDR3 DNA is TGTGCCATCAGCACCGAGAGGTACGAGCAGTACTTC.

The V call is TRBV18, the J call TRBJ1-6, with D possibly TRBD1 on 5 matching bases. V was clipped by 4 bases and J by 7 bases, with 8 bases between them. The CDR3 consists of 13 residues. Per the germline V gene, CDR1 is KGHSH and CDR2 is LQKENI. CDR3 in amino acids: CASSHEGNSPLHF. CDR3 coding DNA: TGTGCCAGCTCACACGAGGGGAATTCACCCCTCCACTTT.

In its sample, this clone was seen a few times. The chain is built from TRBV10-3 and TRBJ1-5; D perhaps matches TRBD1 (5 bases). This CDR3 contains 13 residues. Trimming took 6 bases from V and 3 from J, leaving 9 bases between them. Germline loops: CDR1 ENHRY, CDR2 SYGVKD. CDR3 residues: CAISKDNNQPQHF. The CDR3, as DNA: TGTGCCATCAGCAAGGACAACAATCAGCCCCAGCATTTT.

This clone was seen only once. The chain recombines TRBV18 with TRBJ1-2; D is possibly TRBD1 (5 bases). Trimming shortened V by 3 bases and J by 5 bases, and 19 bases separated the two germline ends. There are 16 residues in the CDR3. The germline V gene has CDR1 KGHSH and CDR2 LQKENI. The CDR3 DNA is TGTGCCAGCTCACCGCACCGGGACGTAACGACGTATGGCTACACCTTC. Translated, it gives CASSPHRDVTTYGYTF.

This clone appeared once. This chain links TRBV9 with TRBJ2-1, with TRBD1 matching over 9 bases. The CDR3 loop spans 16 amino acids. CDR1 and CDR2 (germline): SGDLS, YYNGEE. The V segment lost 0 bases and the J segment 2 bases; nucleotides outside the gene matches: 3. CDR3 in DNA: TGTGCCAGCAGCGTAGGGGACAGGGTGGCCTACAATGAGCAGTTCTTC. Translated: CASSVGDRVAYNEQFF.

The chain has TRBV6-1 and TRBJ2-2; 7 bases align to TRBD1. The trim removed 8 bases at V and 4 bases at J, leaving 7 bases unmatched. The CDR3 contains 14 residues. The germline V gene encodes CDR1 MNHNS and CDR2 SASEGT. DNA of the CDR3: TGTGCCAGCCAAAGGGACAGCCTCACCGGGGAGCTGTTTTTT. As protein: CASQRDSLTGELFF.

J is TRBJ1-2 and V is TRBV7-6; D call uncertain. The CDR3 is 10 residues long. V was shortened by 1 base and J by 13 bases, with 7 bases between the two germline ends. CDR1 and CDR2 (germline): SGHVS, FNYEAQ. The CDR3 protein is CASSLGGLTF. In DNA form, the CDR3 reads TGTGCCAGCAGCTTAGGCGGCCTCACCTTC.

The chain recombines TRBV5-1 with TRBJ2-1; the D is unclear. Trimming took 2 bases from V and 8 from J, leaving 14 bases between them. Germline V gene data show CDR1 as SGHRS and CDR2 as YFSETQ. The CDR3 loop spans 14 amino acids. CDR3 DNA sequence: TGCGCCAGCAGCTTAGCCCTTGAGACGGATGAGCAGTTCTTC. Its protein is CASSLALETDEQFF. Drawing the rest from reference TRBV5-1 and TRBJ2-1, the complete variable domain is KAGVTQTPRYLIKTRGQQVTLSCSPISGHRSVSWYQQTPGQGLQFLFEYFSETQRNKGNFPGRFSGRQFSNSRSEMNVSTLELGDSALYLCASSLALETDEQFFGPGTRLTVL.

The sample holds a few counts of this clone. The chain carries TRBV4-1 and TRBJ1-3; D uncertain. CDR3 size: 15 residues. Germline-derived CDR1 and CDR2 are MGHRA and YSYEKL. V shed 0 bases and J shed 2 bases, with 8 bases lying between them. The CDR3 spells CASSQDIGTGNTIYF. The DNA for the CDR3 is TGCGCCAGCAGCCAAGATATAGGGACTGGAAACACCATATATTTT.

The chain combines TRBV5-1 with TRBJ2-5; 7 bases align to TRBD2. V lost 0 bases and J lost 4; bases outside the gene matches: 9. CDR3 size: 16 residues. CDR1 SGHRS and CDR2 YFSETQ come from the germline V gene. CDR3 nucleotide sequence: TGCGCCAGCAGCTTGGGGGACTACATCAGTGGAGAGACCCAGTACTTC. Residues: CASSLGDYISGETQYF.

CDR3 bases: TGTGCCAGCAGAGCTACAGGGGACTCCTATAATTCACCCCTCCACTTT. Translation gives CASRATGDSYNSPLHF. The genes are TRBV27 and TRBJ1-6; 7 bases are a match to TRBD1. Losses at the gene ends were 6 bases for V and 0 bases for J; bases not matched to a gene: 5. The CDR3 has 16 residues. Germline-derived CDR1 and CDR2 are MNHEY and SMNVEV (reference sequence).

The V gene is TRBV4-1, the J gene TRBJ2-7, with a possible D match to TRBD1 (6 bases). This CDR3 has 13 residues. Germline lookup yields CDR1 MGHRA and CDR2 YSYEKL. The germline V and J ends were trimmed by 4 bases and 2 bases, with 9 bases remaining between them. The CDR3 region has the DNA TGCGCCAGCAGCCCGGGACACGCCTACGAGCAGTACTTC. Translated: CASSPGHAYEQYF.

This chain uses TRBV11-2 with TRBJ1-6; 9 bases are shared with TRBD1. Trimming took 4 bases from V and 7 from J; bases not matched to a gene: 8. The germline V gene encodes CDR1 SGHAT and CDR2 FQNNGV. The CDR3 totals 16 residues. The CDR3 reads CASSSSDRGTNSPLHF. The CDR3 DNA reads TGTGCCAGCAGCTCTTCGGACAGGGGAACAAATTCACCCCTCCACTTT.

The chain is built from TRBV7-6 and TRBJ2-1, with 11 positions matching TRBD1. This CDR3 has 17 residues. J gave up 5 bases and V 5 bases, and 11 bases lay outside the gene matches. Germline-derived CDR1 and CDR2 are SGHVS and FNYEAQ. The CDR3 here is CASSTSWTGGLDNEQFF. CDR3 DNA sequence: TGTGCCAGCAGCACCTCTTGGACAGGGGGCTTGGACAATGAGCAGTTCTTC.

The chain combines TRBV7-6 with TRBJ2-1; 9 nucleotides match TRBD2. Germline V gene lookup returns CDR1 SGHVS and CDR2 FNYEAQ. The CDR3 is made up of 17 amino acids. Unmatched junction bases numbered 7, after V lost 1 base and J lost 3 bases. This chain's CDR3 is CASSLGAGLADYNEQFF. For the CDR3, the DNA is TGTGCCAGCAGCTTAGGCGCGGGACTAGCAGACTACAATGAGCAGTTCTTC.

The rearrangement uses TRBV4-3 and TRBJ2-7; maybe TRBD2 (7 bases). The V end was cut by 0 bases, the J end by 3 bases, with 12 bases between. The CDR3 covers 15 residues. Germline V CDR1 and CDR2: LGHNA, YSLEER. CDR3 region: CASSQDRGGNYEQYF. In nucleotides, the CDR3 is TGCGCCAGCAGCCAAGACAGGGGAGGGAACTACGAGCAGTACTTC.

The chain recombines TRBV25-1 with TRBJ2-1; 9 nucleotides align to TRBD1. V shed 1 base, J shed 3 bases, and the junction held 1 base outside the gene matches. Germline V gene sequence: CDR1 MGHDK, CDR2 SYGVNS. The CDR3 length is 15 residues. The CDR3 DNA reads TGTGCCAGCAGTGAATGGGACAGGGACTACAATGAGCAGTTCTTC. Protein product: CASSEWDRDYNEQFF.

The chain couples TRBV9 to TRBJ2-7; maybe TRBD2 (7 bases). The CDR3 loop spans 19 amino acids. Germline CDR1 is SGDLS and CDR2 is YYNGEE. V was trimmed by 1 base and J by 3 bases, leaving 26 bases between them. CDR3 in DNA: TGTGCCAGCAGCGTATTAAATTCTCGGGGGGCGCGGAGGGACTACGAGCAGTACTTC. This encodes CASSVLNSRGARRDYEQYF.